The following is a T cell receptor (beta chain) sequence with its context. Its target is unknown. The assay was immunoSEQ multiplex PCR, and TCRdb's table has in-frame clones only and misses some. This sample has about 50,000 clones, with approximately 87% found just once. This specimen comes from a study of cytotoxic CD8 clonotypes in ibrutinib-treated CLL. Study-level information: The group held more than 10 relapsed/refractory and 15 treatment-naive patients, with under 18 IGHV unmutated.

Germline V lookup: CDR1 SGHRS, CDR2 YFSETQ. This CDR3 contains 15 residues. V lost 0 bases and J 5 bases, leaving 14 bases between the germline ends. General observations from the study: Sustained-remission and progressing patients had unequal sampling times.

Material: PBMCs, obtained after 24 months of ibrutinib treatment. This clonotype was sampled from a human donor with chronic lymphocytic leukemia. This sequence joins TRBV5-1 and TRBJ1-1, with a weak D call TRBD1 (5 bases). The CDR3 DNA sequence: TGCGCCAGCAGCTTGGATTCCGGGGCAGGGACTGAAGCTTTCTTT. Translating gives CASSLDSGAGTEAFF.